This TCR beta chain originates from a study of cytotoxic CD8 clonotypes in ibrutinib-treated CLL. This CDR3 has 15 amino acids. The V and J ends lost 8 bases and 1 base, in that order; junction bases with no gene match: 8. Looked up from germline, CDR1 is LNHDA and CDR2 is SQIVND (reference sequence). Using immunoSEQ multiplex PCR, the repertoire was profiled, and TCRdb retains in-frame clones only, with some absent. The table has more than 300,000 clones, around four fifths seen once. The V call is TRBV19, the J call TRBJ1-1; 9 nucleotides align to TRBD1. The clonotype originates from a human donor with chronic lymphocytic leukemia. Specimen: PBMCs, collected before ibrutinib treatment. CDR3 amino acids: CASDGQGRRNTEAFF. The CDR3 DNA follows: TGTGCCAGTGATGGACAGGGGAGGAGGAACACTGAAGCTTTCTTT. Full variable domain (outside the CDR3, taken from reference TRBV19 and TRBJ1-1): DGGITQSPKYLFRKEGQNVTLSCEQNLNHDAMYWYRQDPGQGLRLIYYSQIVNDFQKGDIAEGYSVSREKKESFPLTVTSAQKNPTAFYLCASDGQGRRNTEAFFGQGTRLTVV.